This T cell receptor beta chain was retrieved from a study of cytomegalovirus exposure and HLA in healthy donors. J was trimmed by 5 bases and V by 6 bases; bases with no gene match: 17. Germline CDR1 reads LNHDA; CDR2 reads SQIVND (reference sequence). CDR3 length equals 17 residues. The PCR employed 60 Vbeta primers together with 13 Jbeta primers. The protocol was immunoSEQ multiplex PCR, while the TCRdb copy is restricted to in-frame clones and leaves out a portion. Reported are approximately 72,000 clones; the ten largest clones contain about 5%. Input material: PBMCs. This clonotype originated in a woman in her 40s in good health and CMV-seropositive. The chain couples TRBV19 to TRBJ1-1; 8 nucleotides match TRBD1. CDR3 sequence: CASSEQGGLLVGTEAFF. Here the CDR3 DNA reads TGTGCCAGTAGCGAACAGGGGGGTCTTTTGGTGGGGACTGAAGCTTTCTTT.